This record concerns one TCR beta chain sequence. These data originate in a study of cytomegalovirus exposure and HLA in healthy donors. The PCR made use of 60 Vbeta and 13 Jbeta primers. Clones were sequenced by immunoSEQ multiplex PCR, and TCRdb holds only the in-frame ones, with some missing. The table records 90,000 to 150,000 clones, roughly three fifths of them present only once. J lost 3 bases, V lost 1 base, and 10 bases had no gene match. The CDR3 is 18 amino acids. CDR1 and CDR2 from the germline V gene are SEHNR and FQNEAQ (reference sequence). Material: PBMCs. The sequence derives from a man aged 35-49 years in good health and CMV-seropositive. The chain has TRBV7-9 and TRBJ2-7, with 12 bases matching TRBD2. The CDR3 protein is CASSLDEGLAGRLYEQYF. The CDR3 DNA sequence: TGTGCCAGCAGCTTAGATGAAGGACTAGCGGGGCGCCTCTACGAGCAGTACTTC.